This T cell receptor beta chain was documented in a study of Ad26.COV2.S vaccination and SARS-CoV-2 variants. Across the whole study: Donor joined the COV1001 Ad26.COV2.S trial arm. Intramuscular Ad26.COV2.S at 5x10^10 or 1x10^11 viral particles.

Germline lookup yields CDR1 LNHDA and CDR2 SQIVND (reference sequence). The CDR3 length is 14 residues. The junction had 9 bases not matched to a gene; V was cut back by 6 bases and J by 5 bases. The treatment denotes: some 20 received Ad26.COV2.S at low or high dose, single or two shots; 5 received placebo; per-sample allocation not given. Collection of the samples took place on day 63 after the first injection of vaccine or placebo. Wuhan-strain spike was delivered by a replication-incompetent Ad26 vector. Sequencing used immunoSEQ multiplex PCR; TCRdb keeps in-frame clones, though not all of them. The table includes about 400,000 clones, approximately 83% detected once.

The chain employs TRBV19 and TRBJ1-2, with 7 bases matching TRBD1. The sequence was collected from a person aged 18 to 65 who received the Ad26.COV2.S COVID-19 vaccine or a placebo. Here the sequenced sample was peripheral blood, taken in a trial of Ad26.COV2.S vaccine versus placebo. CDR3 amino acids: CASSQGDSRYGYTF. DNA of the CDR3: TGTGCCAGTAGCCAGGGGGACAGCAGGTATGGCTACACCTTC. Together with reference TRBV19 and TRBJ1-2, the CDR3 gives the full variable domain: DGGITQSPKYLFRKEGQNVTLSCEQNLNHDAMYWYRQDPGQGLRLIYYSQIVNDFQKGDIAEGYSVSREKKESFPLTVTSAQKNPTAFYLCASSQGDSRYGYTFGSGTRLTVV.